This TCR beta chain is from a study of OX40 agonist ivuxolimab in advanced cancers. Study overall: All patients had ivuxolimab intravenously every 2 weeks at 0.01 to 10 mg/kg. Patients enrolled in dose escalation were diagnosed with hepatocellular carcinoma, melanoma, renal cell or head and neck cancer.

Germline CDR1 and CDR2: MNHEY and SVGAGI. The CDR3 is 15 residues long. Trimming left V 5 bases short and J 4 bases short, with 14 bases between. Generated by immunoSEQ multiplex PCR, the TCRdb table keeps only in-frame clones and is missing some. The table shows roughly 30,000 clones, with about 90% occurring only once. V gene TRBV6-5 combines with J gene TRBJ2-2; tentatively, D is TRBD2 (5 bases). This clonotype was obtained from an adult with an advanced solid tumor such as melanoma, head and neck, liver or kidney cancer. The starting material was CD4+ or CD8+ T cells sorted from blood, obtained in a trial of the OX40 agonist ivuxolimab. The CDR3 coding sequence is TGTGCCAGCAGTCCAACTCTAGCTGGCACCGGGGAGCTGTTTTTT. It encodes CASSPTLAGTGELFF.